One and the same sample provided the 22 T cell receptor beta chains below, sequenced in a study of blood T cell repertoires in COVID-19. Profiling relied on immunoSEQ multiplex PCR, and the TCRdb table lists in-frame clones only, not all of them. The table has approximately 250,000 clones, around 89% seen once. Specimen: PBMCs or T cells enriched from blood (not recorded which). All receptors derive from a woman aged 25 to 39 who had recovered from COVID-19.

The chain couples TRBV4-1 to TRBJ2-1; TRBD2 matches at 8 bases. The length of the CDR3 is 15 residues. The ends lost 3 bases at V and 3 bases at J; junction bases unmatched: 4. The germline gives CDR1 MGHRA, CDR2 YSYEKL. CDR3 in DNA: TGCGCCAGCAGCCAGGGACTAGTTAGCTACAATGAGCAGTTCTTC. Protein product: CASSQGLVSYNEQFF.

The V call is TRBV5-5, the J call TRBJ1-2; 7 nucleotides align to TRBD1. This CDR3 has 16 residues. Germline trimming cut 4 bases from V and 8 bases from J; bases unmatched to any gene: 17. CDR1 and CDR2 from the germline V gene are SGHKS and YYEKEE (reference sequence). This chain's CDR3 is CASSLQREQGNRGYTF. The CDR3 DNA sequence: TGTGCCAGCAGCCTACAGAGGGAACAGGGGAATAGGGGCTACACCTTC.

The chain is built from TRBV27 and TRBJ1-3; TRBD1 might be the D (6 bases). V lost 5 bases and J 8 bases, leaving 16 bases between the germline ends. Germline loops: CDR1 MNHEY, CDR2 SMNVEV (reference sequence). There are 14 residues in the CDR3. This chain's CDR3 is CASSRTGSKDTIYF. CDR3 DNA: TGTGCCAGCAGTCGTACAGGGTCTAAGGACACCATATATTTT.

The chain combines TRBV4-3 with TRBJ2-7, with D possibly being TRBD1 (5 bases). Per germline, CDR1 LGHNA and CDR2 YSLEER. The CDR3 length is 15 residues. Trimming took off 0 bases at V and 2 bases at J, with 11 bases between the two ends. CDR3 nucleotides: TGCGCCAGCAGCCAAGATAGGGGCAGGACCTACGAGCAGTACTTC. Amino acid sequence: CASSQDRGRTYEQYF.

The J gene is TRBJ1-5, the V gene TRBV19; TRBD1 matches at 7 bases. This CDR3 is 14 amino acids long. Germline loops: CDR1 LNHDA, CDR2 SQIVND (reference sequence). With V trimmed by 10 bases and J by 1 base, 7 bases remained unmatched. As DNA, the CDR3 is TGTGCCATATCGACAGGGACAAGCAATCAGCCCCAGCATTTT. This gives the protein CAISTGTSNQPQHF.

This chain connects TRBV6-1 to TRBJ1-2; possibly TRBD1 for D (5 bases). This CDR3 contains 13 residues. From germline, CDR1 is MNHNS and CDR2 SASEGT. Trimming left V 3 bases short and J 4 bases short, with 9 bases between. This chain's CDR3 is CASSEGGTYGYTF. For the CDR3, the DNA is TGTGCCAGCAGTGAGGGAGGGACCTATGGCTACACCTTC.

The rearrangement joins TRBV14 to TRBJ2-7; D perhaps matches TRBD1 (6 bases). CDR3 length: 16 residues. V lost 4 bases, J lost 3 bases, and 19 bases lay in between. CDR1 and CDR2 (germline): SGHDN, FVKESK. CDR3 sequence: CASSRRVRQVNYEQYF. The CDR3 DNA is TGTGCCAGCAGCCGCCGCGTCAGACAGGTCAACTACGAGCAGTACTTC.

The chain couples TRBV9 to TRBJ2-5, with D maybe TRBD2 (6 bases). CDR3 length: 16 residues. CDR1 and CDR2 (germline): SGDLS, YYNGEE. V lost 2 bases, J lost 2 bases, and 16 bases lay in between. The CDR3 nucleotides are TGTGCCAGCAGCGTGGGGCACACTAGCAATCAAGAGACCCAGTACTTC. Translation: CASSVGHTSNQETQYF.

The chain employs TRBV30 and TRBJ1-6; D gene ambiguous. The CDR3 contains 16 residues. CDR1 is GTSNPN and CDR2 is SVGIG in the germline V gene (reference sequence). Trimming removed 1 base from V and 0 bases from J, with 10 bases in between. This chain's CDR3 is CAWSGPGSSYNSPLHF. As DNA, the CDR3 is TGTGCCTGGAGTGGCCCGGGAAGCTCCTATAATTCACCCCTCCACTTT.

The chain joins TRBV30 to TRBJ1-5; D is unresolved. CDR3 length: 14 residues. Trimming pared 8 bases from V and 1 base from J, leaving 15 bases between. Per germline, CDR1 GTSNPN and CDR2 SVGIG (reference sequence). The CDR3 DNA follows: TGTGCCGCACAATCTCCGTGGAGCAATCAGCCCCAGCATTTT. Protein product: CAAQSPWSNQPQHF. Together with reference TRBV30 and TRBJ1-5, the CDR3 gives the full variable domain: SQTIHQWPATLVQPVGSPLSLECTVEGTSNPNLYWYRQAAGRGLQLLFYSVGIGQISSEVPQNLSASRPQDRQFILSSKKLLLSDSGFYLCAAQSPWSNQPQHFGDGTRLSIL.

The chain recombines TRBV7-6 with TRBJ1-4; D gene ambiguous. The V and J ends lost 5 bases and 6 bases respectively, with 16 bases between them. This CDR3 has 15 residues. Germline lookup yields CDR1 SGHVS and CDR2 FNYEAQ. The CDR3 sequence: CASSPDVFRDEKLFF. CDR3 sequence (DNA): TGTGCCAGCAGCCCCGACGTATTTCGGGATGAAAAACTGTTTTTT.

The gene calls are TRBV28 and TRBJ1-5; D gene uncertain. This CDR3 contains 10 residues. Trimming pared 10 bases from V and 8 bases from J, leaving 9 bases between. CDR1 is MDHEN, CDR2 SYDVKM, per germline. The DNA for the CDR3 is TGTGCCACCCGTCCTGAGCCCCAGCATTTT. It translates to CATRPEPQHF.

The sample holds a few counts of this clone. CDR3 sequence reads: CASSYSLSNEQFF. The DNA of the CDR3 is TGTGCCAGCAGTTACTCGCTAAGCAATGAGCAGTTCTTC. The chain uses TRBV6-2 or TRBV6-3 and TRBJ2-1, with D unclear. Per the germline V gene, CDR1 is MNHEY and CDR2 is SVGEGT. The V gene lost 0 bases and the J gene lost 6 bases, with 6 bases spanning the gap. The CDR3 length is 13 residues.

V and J are TRBV13 and TRBJ2-7; possibly TRBD1 for D (6 bases). V lost 1 base and J lost 3, with 10 bases in between. This CDR3 is 14 amino acids long. Germline loops: CDR1 PRHDT, CDR2 FYEKMQ (reference sequence). The CDR3 here is CASSLDQGYYEQYF. The CDR3 DNA reads TGTGCCAGCAGCTTAGATCAGGGGTACTACGAGCAGTACTTC.

V usage is TRBV4-3 and J usage is TRBJ1-2, with 7 bases identical to TRBD1. This CDR3 comprises 17 residues. Trimming took 1 base from V and 3 from J; bases not matched to a gene: 11. Germline values: CDR1 LGHNA, CDR2 YSLEER. CDR3 sequence: CASSQVYIGTGDYGYTF. CDR3 nucleotides: TGCGCCAGCAGCCAAGTGTACATAGGAACAGGGGACTATGGCTACACCTTC.

This chain uses TRBV2 with TRBJ1-2; 9 bases line up with TRBD1. CDR3 length: 13 residues. Germline CDR1 reads SNHLY; CDR2 reads FYNNEI. V shed 6 bases, J shed 3 bases, and the junction held 2 bases outside the gene matches. CDR3 nucleotides: TGTGCCAGCAGATGGGACAGGGACTATGGCTACACCTTC. Its protein product is CASRWDRDYGYTF.

The chain combines TRBV28 with TRBJ2-7; 8 bases are a match to TRBD1. From germline, CDR1 is MDHEN and CDR2 SYDVKM. The V segment lost 4 bases and the J segment 2 bases; nucleotides outside the gene matches: 4. The CDR3 totals 14 residues. The CDR3 loop is CASSSGQGPYEQYF. The CDR3 DNA is TGTGCCAGCAGTTCCGGACAGGGCCCCTACGAGCAGTACTTC.

This chain uses TRBV7-9 with TRBJ2-3; D is unclear. The V gene's germline CDR1 is SEHNR and CDR2 FQNEAQ (reference sequence). The CDR3 consists of 14 residues. V was cut by 3 bases and J by 2 bases, with 9 bases left in between. Here the CDR3 reads CASSFRIDTDTQYF. In nucleotides, the CDR3 is TGTGCCAGCAGCTTCAGGATTGACACAGATACGCAGTATTTT.

This clone showed up just a few times. V gene TRBV7-8 combines with J gene TRBJ1-2; D gene ambiguous. V was shortened by 0 bases and J by 4 bases, with 9 bases between the two germline ends. The CDR3 length is 14 residues. The germline CDR1 and CDR2 sequences are SGHVS and FQNEAQ. In DNA form, the CDR3 reads TGTGCCAGCAGCTTAGCGTGGGCTGTCTATGGCTACACCTTC. Amino acids: CASSLAWAVYGYTF.

This clone was seen at least ten times. The gene calls are TRBV9 and TRBJ2-1; 8 bases align to TRBD2. Trimming at V came to 3 bases and at J to 4 bases, leaving 6 bases not matched to a gene. The CDR3 is 15 residues long. Germline CDR1 is SGDLS and CDR2 is YYNGEE. The CDR3 loop reads CASSAGGNIYNEQFF. The CDR3 bases are TGTGCCAGCAGCGCGGGAGGGAATATTTACAATGAGCAGTTCTTC. The complete variable domain, with remaining parts taken from reference TRBV9 and TRBJ2-1, reads DSGVTQTPKHLITATGQRVTLRCSPRSGDLSVYWYQQSLDQGLQFLIQYYNGEERAKGNILERFSAQQFPDLHSELNLSSLELGDSALYFCASSAGGNIYNEQFFGPGTRLTVL.

The chain uses TRBV19 and TRBJ2-1; 8 nucleotides align to TRBD2. The V and J ends lost 3 bases and 4 bases, in that order; junction bases with no gene match: 5. Looked up from germline, CDR1 is LNHDA and CDR2 is SQIVND (reference sequence). This CDR3 spans 15 amino acids. CDR3 residues: CASSIAGRDYNEQFF. The DNA of the CDR3 is TGTGCCAGTAGTATCGCCGGGAGGGATTACAATGAGCAGTTCTTC.

The CDR3 region has the DNA TGTGCCGGCAACAGGGACCATAATTCACCCCTCCACTTT. Translated, it gives CAGNRDHNSPLHF. This chain connects TRBV6-5 to TRBJ1-6; the D gene is possibly TRBD1 (6 bases). The germline gives CDR1 MNHEY, CDR2 SVGAGI. The V end lost 11 bases, the J end lost 5 bases, and 13 bases lay between the germline ends. The CDR3 length is 13 residues.